These T cell receptor beta chains were read from a single sample in a study of shared clonotypes between healthy human individuals. Measured with immunoSEQ multiplex PCR; TCRdb has only the in-frame clones, and not every one. Among about 820,000 clones, around 92% were seen once, and the ten largest hold about 24%. The specimen sequenced was naive CD8+ T cells sorted from blood. The receptors originated from a man younger than 45 in good health. The CDR3 runs from the conserved cysteine through the conserved F or W. A D gene is named only where the DNA matches it firmly. A row's size may be missing; if present it is once, few, many or a size class.

j_call clone_size v_call d_call cdr3_nt cdr3_aa
TRBJ1-1 once TRBV7-6 TRBD1 TGTGTCAGCAGCCCCGGTCCGAGACAGGGGGCAAGGAGCACTGAAGCTTTCTTT CVSSPGPRQGARSTEAFF
TRBJ2-7 once TRBV6-5 - TGTGCCAGCGGTCTTGGAGGATCCTACGAGCAGTACTTC CASGLGGSYEQYF
TRBJ2-5 - TRBV15 - TGTGCCACCAGCAGAGGGGGAGGGGGCGAGGAGACCCAGTACTTC CATSRGGGGEETQYF
TRBJ1-2 once TRBV27 - TGTGCCAGCAGTTTATCGAAGGGGTATGGCTACACCTTC CASSLSKGYGYTF
TRBJ2-7 - TRBV6-5 TRBD2 TGTGCCAGCAGAAAAGCTAGCGGACCCTACGAGCAGTACTTC CASRKASGPYEQYF
TRBJ2-3 - TRBV2 - TGTGCCAGCAGTGATCGGGTGGGCACAGATACGCAGTATTTT CASSDRVGTDTQYF
TRBJ2-5 - TRBV27 - TGTGCCAGCAGTTTTTCATACGGCGGTCGGGAGACCCAGTACTTC CASSFSYGGRETQYF
TRBJ2-1 - TRBV6-5 TRBD1 TGTGCCAGCAGTTCCCCCCGGGACAGGGGATCCTATGAGCAGTTCTTC CASSSPRDRGSYEQFF
TRBJ2-1 few TRBV7-9 - TGTGCCAGCAGTCCAGGAGGGGAGCAGTTCTTC CASSPGGEQFF
TRBJ2-7 - TRBV2 - TGTGCCAGCAGTGCTACCCCCCATGGGGGAAGCTACGAGCAGTACTTC CASSATPHGGSYEQYF
TRBJ2-1 - TRBV28 - TGTGCCAGCAGTTCGAACCCGCCAGGGCCGACCTACAATGAGCAGTTCTTC CASSSNPPGPTYNEQFF
TRBJ2-1 - TRBV27 TRBD2 TGTGCCAGCACCCGAGCGGGAGCTTATGGTGAGCAGTTCTTC CASTRAGAYGEQFF
TRBJ2-3 - TRBV11-2 - TGTGCCAGCAGCTTAAGGGGTAGCACAGATACGCAGTATTTT CASSLRGSTDTQYF
TRBJ2-1 - TRBV27 TRBD2 TGTGCCAGCAAGGTGGGCTGGTTAGCGGGAGACGATGAGCAGTTCTTC CASKVGWLAGDDEQFF
TRBJ1-1 - TRBV5-4 TRBD1 TGTGCCAGCAGAGAGACAGGGGTCGGAAACACTGAAGCTTTCTTT CASRETGVGNTEAFF
TRBJ2-7 - TRBV27 TRBD2 TGTGCCAGCAGTCTCAGGACTAGCGGCTACGAGCAGTACTTC CASSLRTSGYEQYF
TRBJ1-5 few TRBV2 - TGTGCCAGCGGGGGTTATCAGCCCCAGCATTTT CASGGYQPQHF
TRBJ2-4 - TRBV7-9 - TGTGCCAGCAGCTTAGCCGACAGACGGAACATTCAGTACTTC CASSLADRRNIQYF
TRBJ2-1 - TRBV11-2 - TGTGCCAGCAGCTTTGGGACAACCAATGAGCAGTTCTTC CASSFGTTNEQFF
TRBJ2-2 - TRBV19 - TGTGCCAGTAGTCCCAGCGGTTCGAACACCGGGGAGCTGTTTTTT CASSPSGSNTGELFF
TRBJ1-1 - TRBV7-2 - TGTGCCAGCAGCTTAGGCTGGGGGAACACTGAAGCTTTCTTT CASSLGWGNTEAFF
TRBJ1-5 - TRBV27 - TGTGCCAGCAGGCAGGGAGGTCAGCCCCAGCATTTT CASRQGGQPQHF
TRBJ2-1 - TRBV19 - TGTGCCAGTAGTATTACCTCGCGCGCCTACAATGAGCAGTTCTTC CASSITSRAYNEQFF
TRBJ2-7 - TRBV11-2 - TGTGCCAGCAGCTTAGTGGGCAGGGATGGGCGCGAGCAGTACTTC CASSLVGRDGREQYF
TRBJ2-1 - TRBV4-1 TRBD2 TGCGCCAGCAGCCCCCCCTCGAGCGGGGTTTACAATGAGCAGTTCTTC CASSPPSSGVYNEQFF
TRBJ2-6 - TRBV19 - TGTGCCAGTAGTCTCCCGACTGGGGCCAACGTCCTGACTTTC CASSLPTGANVLTF
TRBJ2-7 - TRBV5-1 - TGCGCCAGCAGCACGGAGGGCCGCTCACATGCCGACGGGAGAATCTACGAGCAGTACTTC CASSTEGRSHADGRIYEQYF
TRBJ2-7 - TRBV28 - TGTGCCAGCAGTAGTCCCGGTAACGAGCAGTACTTC CASSSPGNEQYF
TRBJ2-3 - TRBV27 TRBD2 TGTGCCAGCAGTACGACTAGCAGGGCAGATACGCAGTATTTT CASSTTSRADTQYF
TRBJ2-2 - TRBV6-6 - TGTGCCAGCAGTTACCGTTCGAGCACCGGGGAGCTGTTTTTT CASSYRSSTGELFF
TRBJ1-5 - TRBV18 TRBD1 TGTGCCAGCTCACCGCGGGGACAGTATTATAGCAATCAGCCCCAGCATTTT CASSPRGQYYSNQPQHF
TRBJ2-7 - TRBV7-2 - TGTGCCAGCAGCAATGATGGGGGATCTAACGAGCAGTACTTC CASSNDGGSNEQYF
TRBJ2-5 once TRBV7-9 - TGTGCCAGCAGCCCATCCGAGGGCCACGGGCAGGAGACCCAGTACTTC CASSPSEGHGQETQYF
TRBJ1-3 - TRBV5-6 - TGTGCCAGCAGCTTACCTACGACTCGCCGCTCTGGAAACACCATATATTTT CASSLPTTRRSGNTIYF
TRBJ2-7 - TRBV18 - TGTGCCAGCTCACCACCGGGCAGTTACGAGCAGTACTTC CASSPPGSYEQYF
TRBJ2-1 - TRBV5-5 - TGTGCCAGCAGCTTGGGGGATAGGTATTCGCTCTACAATGAGCAGTTCTTC CASSLGDRYSLYNEQFF
TRBJ2-7 - TRBV5-5 - TGTGCCAGCACCGGTCGCCCAGTCAACTCCTACGAGCAGTACTTC CASTGRPVNSYEQYF